This entry lists 28 T cell receptor beta chains sequenced from one sample in a study of blood T cell repertoires in COVID-19. The assay was immunoSEQ multiplex PCR, and TCRdb's table has in-frame clones only and misses some. The sample has approximately 50,000 clones; over 75% are singletons. Sequencing used peripheral blood. The receptors stem from a man between 60 and 75 years old with COVID-19, enrolled during active disease.

V gene TRBV19 combines with J gene TRBJ1-1, with D hard to call. The germline V and J ends were trimmed by 2 bases and 4 bases, with 8 bases remaining between them. Germline V gives CDR1 LNHDA, CDR2 SQIVND (reference sequence). The CDR3 loop spans 13 amino acids. CDR3 DNA sequence: TGTGCCAGTAGTATATTGGACTCCACTGAAGCTTTCTTT. Amino acids: CASSILDSTEAFF. The full variable domain, rest sourced from reference TRBV19 and TRBJ1-1, is DGGITQSPKYLFRKEGQNVTLSCEQNLNHDAMYWYRQDPGQGLRLIYYSQIVNDFQKGDIAEGYSVSREKKESFPLTVTSAQKNPTAFYLCASSILDSTEAFFGQGTRLTVV.

The chain is built from TRBV4-1 and TRBJ1-6; D is ambiguous. From germline, CDR1 is MGHRA and CDR2 YSYEKL. V dropped 4 bases and J dropped 5 bases, with 15 bases sitting between them. The CDR3 consists of 16 residues. The CDR3 protein is CASSRAPLADNSPLHF. In DNA, the CDR3 is TGCGCCAGCAGCCGAGCACCTCTTGCCGATAATTCACCCCTCCACTTT.

Here the CDR3 reads CAISERLAGADTQYF. Here the CDR3 DNA reads TGTGCCATCAGTGAGAGGCTAGCGGGAGCAGATACGCAGTATTTT. The chain has TRBV10-3 and TRBJ2-3; TRBD2 matches at 10 bases. The CDR3 totals 15 residues. V shed 2 bases and J 4 bases; nucleotides not matched to a gene: 3. Germline lookup yields CDR1 ENHRY and CDR2 SYGVKD.

The chain uses TRBV5-1 and TRBJ2-2, with 9 bases fitting TRBD1. Germline CDR1 SGHRS, CDR2 YFSETQ. Germline trimming cut 6 bases from V and 1 base from J; bases unmatched to any gene: 4. The CDR3 totals 15 residues. CDR3 coding DNA: TGCGCCAGCAATGCGGGACAGGGGAACACCGGGGAGCTGTTTTTT. Its translation: CASNAGQGNTGELFF.

The gene calls are TRBV18 and TRBJ2-7, with D possibly being TRBD2 (5 bases). The germline CDR1 and CDR2 sequences are KGHSH and LQKENI. V lost 3 bases and J 6 bases, leaving 12 bases between the germline ends. This CDR3 region has 13 residues. CDR3 nucleotide sequence: TGTGCCAGCTCACCGCTCTCGGGGAGCGAGCAGTACTTC. Translating gives CASSPLSGSEQYF.

This clone has a handful of counts. The rearrangement uses TRBV10-3 and TRBJ1-1; a weak D match, TRBD1 (6 bases). The CDR3 runs 14 residues. The germline V and J ends were trimmed by 8 bases and 2 bases, with 15 bases remaining between them. CDR1 ENHRY and CDR2 SYGVKD come from the germline V gene. CDR3 in amino acids: CAIRARTANTEAFF. As DNA, the CDR3 is TGTGCCATCCGGGCCCGGACAGCCAACACTGAAGCTTTCTTT.

The V gene is TRBV5-1, the J gene TRBJ2-7, with 8 bases matching TRBD1. Germline CDR1 reads SGHRS; CDR2 reads YFSETQ. V lost 3 bases and J lost 5; bases outside the gene matches: 13. This CDR3 comprises 16 residues. This chain's CDR3 is CASSSPIGTGRNEQYF. The CDR3 DNA follows: TGCGCCAGCAGCTCCCCGATCGGGACAGGCCGGAACGAGCAGTACTTC.

This clone was detected only once. The chain carries TRBV20-1 and TRBJ2-7; unclear D gene. Germline V lookup: CDR1 DFQATT, CDR2 SNEGSKA (reference sequence). The CDR3 sequence is 13 residues long. The germline V and J ends were trimmed by 3 bases and 2 bases, with 11 bases remaining between them. CDR3 coding DNA: TGCAGTGCTAGTTTCCCGGGTCCCTACGAGCAGTACTTC. Amino acid sequence: CSASFPGPYEQYF.

There are many counts of this clone. The chain joins TRBV7-9 to TRBJ2-1; D gene ambiguous. Germline CDR1 SEHNR, CDR2 FQNEAQ (reference sequence). The CDR3 extends over 15 amino acids. V was trimmed by 0 bases and J by 1 base, leaving 7 bases between them. The CDR3: CASSLARESYNEQFF. The DNA of the CDR3 is TGTGCCAGCAGCTTAGCCCGCGAATCCTACAATGAGCAGTTCTTC.

The chain employs TRBV18 and TRBJ2-7; 12 bases are shared with TRBD1. This CDR3 is 15 amino acids long. Germline V gene sequence: CDR1 KGHSH, CDR2 LQKENI. Trimming removed 3 bases from V and 6 bases from J; junction bases left unmatched: 6. The CDR3 DNA reads as TGTGCCAGCTCACCGGGGACAGGGGGCCTCGGCGAGCAGTACTTC. Translation gives CASSPGTGGLGEQYF.

This clone has only a few counts. The CDR3 DNA reads TGTGCCAGCAGTGATGGGGCATTCTCCTACAATGAGCAGTTCTTC. As protein: CASSDGAFSYNEQFF. The rearrangement uses TRBV2 and TRBJ2-1; D is perhaps TRBD1 (5 bases). Germline CDR1 is SNHLY and CDR2 is FYNNEI. The V gene lost 3 bases and the J gene lost 0 bases, with 9 bases spanning the gap. This CDR3 comprises 15 residues.

CDR3 DNA: TGTGCCAGCACTAGACAGCTCGCTTTCTTT. Protein sequence: CASTRQLAFF. The chain joins TRBV2 to TRBJ1-1; tentatively, D is TRBD1 (5 bases). Germline CDR1 is SNHLY and CDR2 is FYNNEI. The V gene lost 7 bases and the J gene lost 11 bases, with 11 bases spanning the gap. This CDR3 is built from 10 residues.

The rearrangement joins TRBV5-1 to TRBJ2-2; D is undetermined. V gave up 1 base and J gave up 3 bases, with 10 bases separating them. CDR3 size: 15 residues. Germline CDR1 is SGHRS and CDR2 is YFSETQ. The CDR3 is CASSLYSTDTGELFF. For the CDR3, the DNA is TGCGCCAGCAGCTTGTACTCCACCGACACCGGGGAGCTGTTTTTT. The full variable domain, rest sourced from reference TRBV5-1 and TRBJ2-2, is KAGVTQTPRYLIKTRGQQVTLSCSPISGHRSVSWYQQTPGQGLQFLFEYFSETQRNKGNFPGRFSGRQFSNSRSEMNVSTLELGDSALYLCASSLYSTDTGELFFGEGSRLTVL.

V and J are TRBV19 and TRBJ1-2; D is possibly TRBD1 (5 bases). V was trimmed by 2 bases and J by 8 bases, leaving 9 bases between them. Per germline, CDR1 LNHDA and CDR2 SQIVND (reference sequence). The CDR3 is made up of 12 amino acids. The CDR3 coding sequence is TGTGCCAGTAGTATAAGGGGAGGCGGCTACACCTTC. Residues: CASSIRGGGYTF.

The V gene is TRBV5-4, the J gene TRBJ1-1, with TRBD1 identical over 7 bases. This CDR3 has 15 amino acids. The V segment lost 4 bases and the J segment 0 bases; nucleotides outside the gene matches: 6. Looked up from germline, CDR1 is SGHNT and CDR2 is YYREEE (reference sequence). The CDR3 loop reads CASSRTGTVNTEAFF. CDR3 in DNA: TGTGCCAGCAGCAGGACAGGAACAGTGAACACTGAAGCTTTCTTT.

The CDR3 DNA reads TGTGCCAGCAGCTTATCCCCAACTAGAGGAGAGACCCAGTACTTC. It encodes CASSLSPTRGETQYF. This chain uses TRBV7-2 with TRBJ2-5; a possible D gene is TRBD2 (5 bases). CDR3 length: 15 residues. The V gene's germline CDR1 is SGHTA and CDR2 FQGNSA. Trimming left V 2 bases short and J 4 bases short, with 14 bases between.

This clone was counted many times. Other DNA sequences within the sample encode an identical CDR3. The rearrangement joins TRBV5-1 to TRBJ2-5, with a tentative D call TRBD2 (6 bases). This CDR3 comprises 13 residues. Germline V gives CDR1 SGHRS, CDR2 YFSETQ. V shed 0 bases and J shed 4 bases, with 7 bases lying between them. The CDR3 reads CASSLVEGETQYF. The CDR3 region has the DNA TGCGCCAGCAGCTTGGTGGAGGGAGAGACCCAGTACTTC.

This rearrangement joins TRBV18 to TRBJ2-6, with TRBD2 as a possible D gene (5 bases). V lost 4 bases and J lost 3, with 16 bases in between. There are 17 residues in the CDR3. CDR1 KGHSH and CDR2 LQKENI come from the germline V gene. The CDR3 here is CASSLTLGLGGANVLTF. In nucleotides, the CDR3 is TGTGCCAGCTCACTCACCCTCGGACTGGGTGGGGCCAACGTCCTGACTTTC.

The chain uses TRBV11-2 and TRBJ2-2; D remains ambiguous. The CDR3 runs 13 residues. V shed 1 base and J shed 5 bases, with 5 bases lying between them. Germline V gives CDR1 SGHAT, CDR2 FQNNGV. As DNA, the CDR3 is TGTGCCAGCAGCTTAGCCGGGACCGGGGAGCTGTTTTTT. Translated: CASSLAGTGELFF.

The V call is TRBV9, the J call TRBJ2-3; no clear D gene. CDR3 size: 13 residues. V was pared by 0 bases and J by 4 bases, with 6 bases between. Looked up from germline, CDR1 is SGDLS and CDR2 is YYNGEE. Written as DNA, the CDR3 is TGTGCCAGCAGCGTAGCTCCGGCAGATACGCAGTATTTT. It is translated as CASSVAPADTQYF.

CDR3 nucleotides: TGTGCCAGCAGAAAAACAGGGGCCGGGGGTGGCTACACCTTC. Protein sequence: CASRKTGAGGGYTF. J is TRBJ1-2 and V is TRBV6-5; 7 positions agree with TRBD1. Looked up from germline, CDR1 is MNHEY and CDR2 is SVGAGI. The CDR3 extends over 14 amino acids. V lost 6 bases and J lost 7; bases outside the gene matches: 11.

J is TRBJ1-4 and V is TRBV5-1; tentative D call: TRBD1 (5 bases). The CDR3 covers 15 residues. The V gene's germline CDR1 is SGHRS and CDR2 YFSETQ. Trimming removed 1 base at V and 2 bases at J, with 9 bases between. This CDR3 reads CASSLWAGTNEKLFF. The CDR3 region has the DNA TGCGCCAGCAGCTTGTGGGCAGGGACTAATGAAAAACTGTTTTTT.

V gene TRBV3-1 (or the pseudogene TRBV3-2) combines with J gene TRBJ2-7; TRBD2 matches at 8 bases. The CDR3 totals 14 residues. With 4 bases clipped from V and 2 bases from J, the junction kept 4 bases outside the gene matches. CDR1 and CDR2 from the germline V gene are LGHDT and YNNKEL (reference sequence). The CDR3 nucleotides are TGTGCCAGCAGCCCAGCGGGGGAGACCTACGAGCAGTACTTC. Translation: CASSPAGETYEQYF.

The gene calls are TRBV5-1 and TRBJ1-5; possibly TRBD1 for D (6 bases). The CDR3 length is 15 residues. The V gene's germline CDR1 is SGHRS and CDR2 YFSETQ. Deletions cut 0 bases from V and 3 bases from J, with 10 bases between. The DNA of the CDR3 is TGCGCCAGCAGCTTGGCAGGGGAAGTCAATCAGCCCCAGCATTTT. This codes for CASSLAGEVNQPQHF.

This clone was picked up a small number of times. CDR3 sequence reads: CASSLAMSDEQYF. As DNA, the CDR3 is TGTGCCAGCAGCTTGGCGATGTCGGACGAGCAGTACTTC. J is TRBJ2-7 and V is TRBV5-4; D is uncertain. There are 13 residues in the CDR3. Germline assignment: CDR1 SGHNT and CDR2 YYREEE (reference sequence). V dropped 0 bases and J dropped 5 bases, with 9 bases sitting between them.

V is TRBV21-1 and J is TRBJ2-7; TRBD1, the table's D call, lacks a check against the DNA. TRBV21-1 counts as a pseudogene. The CDR3 contains 15 residues. The CDR3 DNA reads TGTGCCAGCAGCAGAAGACAGGGGGGTTCCTACGAGCAGTACTTC. Protein: CASSRRQGGSYEQYF.

V gene TRBV4-3 combines with J gene TRBJ2-3, with a tentative D call TRBD2 (6 bases). Germline CDR1 and CDR2: LGHNA and YSLEER. With 6 bases removed from V and 0 bases from J, the gap between germline ends came to 13 bases. CDR3 length: 15 residues. The CDR3 loop reads CASREGRGSTDTQYF. In DNA, the CDR3 is TGCGCCAGCAGAGAGGGGCGGGGTAGCACAGATACGCAGTATTTT.

The gene calls are TRBV6-1 and TRBJ1-4; D is unresolved. Between the trimmed V and J ends, which lost 0 bases and 4 bases, there was a span of 9 bases. Germline V gene sequence: CDR1 MNHNS, CDR2 SASEGT. CDR3 length: 15 residues. The DNA of the CDR3 is TGTGCCAGCAGTGAAGCGATCGGTGGTAATGAAAAACTGTTTTTT. Translated, it gives CASSEAIGGNEKLFF.